These 20 T cell receptor beta chains were sequenced from one sample in a study of blood T cells in healthy people across ages. Primed by a sample-barcoded 5' primer and a J-beta primer mix, a second PCR proceeded for 7 to 11 cycles. TCRdb re-derived calls from the 5' RACE reads in MiXCR, one entry per CDR3 protein. The sample yields around 1,900,000 distinct CDR3 sequences, about 39% seen once. Sequencing was performed on blood. The source of these receptors is a human donor in good health.

The count of this clonotype is one. V usage is TRBV11-3 and J usage is TRBJ2-5, with D uncertain. The CDR3 spans 14 residues. Trimming left V 5 bases short and J 2 bases short, with 12 bases between. CDR1 SGHNT and CDR2 YENEEA come from the germline V gene. The CDR3 loop reads CASSPNLGQETQYF. As DNA, the CDR3 is TGTGCCAGCAGCCCAAATTTAGGACAAGAGACCCAGTACTTC. The whole variable domain, remainder taken from reference TRBV11-3 and TRBJ2-5, is EAGVVQSPRYKIIEKKQPVAFWCNPISGHNTLYWYLQNLGQGPELLIRYENEEAVDDSQLPKDRFSAERLKGVDSTLKIQPAELGDSAVYLCASSPNLGQETQYFGPGTRLLVL.

Details on this clonotype: One end of the junction fails to match germline, which may point to a read error. The rearrangement joins TRBV6-5 to TRBJ2-1; perhaps TRBD1 as D (5 bases). The CDR3 is 12 residues long. Germline lookup yields CDR1 MNHEY and CDR2 SVGAGI. The CDR3 loop is CASTTVYNGQFF. The CDR3 region has the DNA TGTGCCAGTACGACAGTCTACAATGGGCAGTTCTTC.

V and J are TRBV19 and TRBJ1-2; tentatively, D is TRBD1 (6 bases). This CDR3 comprises 16 residues. The V gene lost 5 bases and the J gene lost 7 bases, with 23 bases spanning the gap. CDR1 and CDR2 (germline): LNHDA, SQIVND (reference sequence). The CDR3 DNA sequence: TGTGCCAGTAGTCTGCAAACAGGGACGGGAATCGGTGGCTACACCTTC. This translates into CASSLQTGTGIGGYTF. The whole variable domain, filled in from reference TRBV19 and TRBJ1-2, reads DGGITQSPKYLFRKEGQNVTLSCEQNLNHDAMYWYRQDPGQGLRLIYYSQIVNDFQKGDIAEGYSVSREKKESFPLTVTSAQKNPTAFYLCASSLQTGTGIGGYTFGSGTRLTVV.

The V call is TRBV5-1, the J call TRBJ2-7; weak D call: TRBD1 (5 bases). There are 12 residues in the CDR3. From germline, CDR1 is SGHRS and CDR2 YFSETQ. The ends were cut back, 8 bases at V and 5 bases at J, with 14 bases in the middle. Written as DNA, the CDR3 is TGCGCCAGACAAATAGGGGTCCACGAGCAGTACTTC. Amino acid sequence: CARQIGVHEQYF.

This clonotype was seen more than once but under ten times. The chain combines TRBV7-3 with TRBJ2-1; TRBD2 matches 9 bases. In germline, CDR1 is SGHTA, CDR2 FQGTGA. CDR3 length: 16 residues. With V trimmed by 5 bases and J by 3 bases, 8 bases remained unmatched. DNA of the CDR3: TGTGCCAGCAGCCTTGCGGGGGGGATTAGCTACAATGAGCAGTTCTTC. Protein: CASSLAGGISYNEQFF.

The rearrangement joins TRBV5-1 to TRBJ1-1; 8 bases map to TRBD1. The ends lost 4 bases at V and 11 bases at J; junction bases unmatched: 7. Germline loops: CDR1 SGHRS, CDR2 YFSETQ. The CDR3 consists of 12 residues. The CDR3 sequence is CASSLSTGDAFF. CDR3 bases: TGCGCCAGCAGCCTCTCGACAGGGGACGCTTTCTTT.

Details on this clonotype: A read error may account for a junction end that differs from germline. The gene calls are TRBV5-5 and TRBJ2-6, with 13 positions matching TRBD2. Germline CDR1 reads SGHKS; CDR2 reads YYEKEE (reference sequence). The CDR3 loop spans 17 amino acids. CDR3: CASSLLAGGPGANVPTF. CDR3 nucleotide sequence: TGTGCCAGCAGCTTACTAGCGGGGGGGCCTGGGGCCAACGTCCCGACTTTC.

V gene TRBV7-2 combines with J gene TRBJ2-7; 9 bases align to TRBD1. Trimming took 6 bases from V and 1 from J; bases not matched to a gene: 7. Germline loops: CDR1 SGHTA, CDR2 FQGNSA. The CDR3 has 15 amino acids. Here the CDR3 reads CASRFPGQGSYEQYF. In nucleotides, the CDR3 is TGTGCCAGCAGGTTTCCGGGACAGGGATCCTACGAGCAGTACTTC.

The V call is TRBV19, the J call TRBJ1-2, with D perhaps TRBD1 (5 bases). There are 15 residues in the CDR3. The germline V gene encodes CDR1 LNHDA and CDR2 SQIVND (reference sequence). Trimming removed 6 bases at V and 4 bases at J, with 18 bases between. This CDR3 reads CASREISQGRYGYTF. The CDR3 bases are TGTGCCAGTAGAGAGATCTCGCAGGGTCGCTATGGCTACACCTTC.

The chain employs TRBV7-6 and TRBJ1-4, with 12 positions matching TRBD1. The CDR3 totals 17 residues. Trimming cost V 4 bases and J 7 bases; bases outside gene matches: 10. Germline loops: CDR1 SGHVS, CDR2 FNYEAQ. The CDR3 region has the DNA TGTGCCAGCAGCTCCGGGACAGGGGGCTCGAGCGGTGAAAAACTGTTTTTT. It translates to CASSSGTGGSSGEKLFF.

This clonotype was recorded a few times. The rearrangement joins TRBV29-1 to TRBJ2-5; D is ambiguous. The CDR3 contains 11 residues. Germline V lookup: CDR1 SQVTM, CDR2 ANQGSEA. V was shortened by 3 bases and J by 2 bases, with 4 bases between the two germline ends. This chain's CDR3 is CSVDQQETQYF. The CDR3 DNA reads TGCAGCGTTGACCAGCAAGAGACCCAGTACTTC.

The chain has TRBV6-6 and TRBJ1-1; D call uncertain. Germline V lookup: CDR1 MNHNY, CDR2 SVGAGI (reference sequence). The V end lost 6 bases, the J end lost 2 bases, and 10 bases lay between the germline ends. This CDR3 has 13 amino acids. The CDR3, as DNA: TGTGCCAGCAGCGATCCGGGAAACACTGAAGCTTTCTTT. Protein product: CASSDPGNTEAFF.

This chain connects TRBV7-8 to TRBJ2-7; D is unresolved. Trimming removed 3 bases at V and 3 bases at J, with 9 bases between. Looked up from germline, CDR1 is SGHVS and CDR2 is FQNEAQ. There are 13 residues in the CDR3. In nucleotides, the CDR3 is TGTGCCAGCAGCTTGAACCTCATCTACGAGCAGTACTTC. As protein: CASSLNLIYEQYF.

This chain joins TRBV5-1 and TRBJ1-2; D is unresolved. Germline CDR1 and CDR2: SGHRS and YFSETQ. Trimming took off 4 bases at V and 5 bases at J, with 12 bases between the two ends. This CDR3 comprises 13 residues. Here the CDR3 DNA reads TGCGCCAGCAGCCCCACGGACGGTTATGGCTACACCTTC. Translation gives CASSPTDGYGYTF.

The chain uses TRBV6-2 or TRBV6-3 and TRBJ2-1; 8 nucleotides line up with TRBD2. V was pared by 7 bases and J by 1 base, with 9 bases of the junction left unmatched. The CDR3 length is 16 residues. From germline, CDR1 is MNHEY and CDR2 SVGEGT. The CDR3 sequence is CASTPSAGASYNEQFF. The CDR3 DNA sequence: TGTGCCAGCACCCCCTCAGCGGGGGCATCCTACAATGAGCAGTTCTTC.

V gene TRBV7-2 combines with J gene TRBJ2-7, with 8 bases aligning to TRBD2. The V and J ends lost 6 bases and 2 bases, in that order; junction bases with no gene match: 6. This CDR3 is 14 amino acids long. Germline CDR1 and CDR2: SGHTA and FQGNSA. In nucleotides, the CDR3 is TGTGCCAGCAGTACCGAGCGGGGGCCCTACGAGCAGTACTTC. Its protein is CASSTERGPYEQYF.

The chain couples TRBV5-1 to TRBJ1-2, with 8 bases fitting TRBD1. J was trimmed by 8 bases and V by 2 bases; bases with no gene match: 17. CDR1 and CDR2 from the germline V gene are SGHRS and YFSETQ. The CDR3 loop spans 17 amino acids. The CDR3 loop is CASSLIPTGTGTYGYTF. In nucleotides, the CDR3 is TGCGCCAGCAGCTTAATACCTACCGGGACAGGAACATACGGCTACACCTTC.

V usage is TRBV7-9 and J usage is TRBJ2-7; possibly TRBD1 or TRBD2 for D (5 bases each). The V end lost 5 bases, the J end lost 2 bases, and 13 bases lay between the germline ends. This CDR3 has 14 residues. Germline V gives CDR1 SEHNR, CDR2 FQNEAQ (reference sequence). The CDR3 is CASSRGRLTYEQYF. The CDR3 DNA reads as TGTGCCAGCAGCCGGGGCCGTTTGACCTACGAGCAGTACTTC.

This chain connects TRBV11-2 to TRBJ2-1, with D perhaps TRBD2 (5 bases). Germline CDR1 reads SGHAT; CDR2 reads FQNNGV. The V end lost 5 bases, the J end lost 0 bases, and 14 bases lay between the germline ends. The CDR3 has 16 amino acids. CDR3: CASSPVLGSSYNEQFF. CDR3 DNA sequence: TGTGCCAGCAGCCCAGTTCTAGGGAGCTCCTACAATGAGCAGTTCTTC.

The chain has TRBV28 and TRBJ2-3; TRBD2 matches 14 bases. CDR3 length: 16 residues. Losses at the gene ends were 5 bases for V and 4 bases for J; bases not matched to a gene: 5. The germline V gene has CDR1 MDHEN and CDR2 SYDVKM. CDR3 loop: CASSLTSGGASDTQYF. DNA for the CDR3: TGTGCCAGCAGTCTGACTAGCGGGGGGGCCTCAGATACGCAGTATTTT.